This is a list of T cell receptor beta chains from one sample in a study of control samples from healthy donors and cancer patients. Clones were sequenced by immunoSEQ multiplex PCR, and TCRdb holds only the in-frame ones, with some missing. The sample lists 65,000 to 90,000 clones; about nine tenths were seen once. The sequencing input was PBMCs. These receptors were collected from a woman between 45 and 60 years old with colorectal cancer. Both conserved end residues are part of each CDR3. The order of the fields is J gene, D gene, V gene, clone size, CDR3 DNA, CDR3 protein. D genes are given only for firm matches. Expanded clones are given a class, and other clones once, few, many or no size at all.

TRBJ2-5	TRBD2	TRBV4-2	.	TGTGCCAGCAGCCAAATGGGGACTAGCGGGTATAAACAAGAGACCCAGTACTTC	CASSQMGTSGYKQETQYF
TRBJ2-4	TRBD1	TRBV15	.	TGTGCCACCAGCAGAGACAGGGACAGGGCCAAAAACATTCAGTACTTC	CATSRDRDRAKNIQYF
TRBJ1-2	.	TRBV28	.	TGTGCCAGCAGTCCAGGGTTTCGTGGCTACACCTTC	CASSPGFRGYTF
TRBJ2-2	TRBD2	TRBV11-3	few	TGTGCCAGCAGCCTTAGCGGGGGGGCCGCGAACACCGGGGAGCTGTTTTTT	CASSLSGGAANTGELFF
TRBJ2-1	.	TRBV5-6	.	TGTGCCAGCAGCTACAAATACAATGAGCAGTTCTTC	CASSYKYNEQFF
TRBJ2-3	.	TRBV5-1	.	TGCGCCAGCAGCCTCGATGGAGATACGCAGTATTTT	CASSLDGDTQYF
TRBJ1-5	.	TRBV24-1	.	TGTGCCACCCGAGGGGATAGCAATCAGCCCCAGCATTTT	CATRGDSNQPQHF
TRBJ1-2	TRBD1	TRBV19	once	TGTGCCAGTAGTATGGGACAGGACTATGGCTACACCTTC	CASSMGQDYGYTF
TRBJ1-1	.	TRBV19	.	TGTGCCAGTAGACGGGCGGCAGGGCTGAACACTGAAGCTTTCTTT	CASRRAAGLNTEAFF
TRBJ1-6	.	TRBV30	.	TGTGCCTGGCACCTCGGGCCGGGGAATTCACCCCTCCACTTT	CAWHLGPGNSPLHF
TRBJ2-3	.	TRBV4-3	.	TGCGCCAGCAGCCAAGAGTCGGCGACAGATACGCAGTATTTT	CASSQESATDTQYF
TRBJ2-6	TRBD2	TRBV4-3	.	TGCGCCAGCAGCCAAGAGGAGACACTAGCGGGGGCCTTCTCTGGGGCCAACGTCCTGACTTTC	CASSQEETLAGAFSGANVLTF
TRBJ1-2	TRBD1	TRBV6-6	.	TGTGCCAGCACAGAAATGACAGGGCTTGGAATCTATGGCTACACCTTC	CASTEMTGLGIYGYTF
TRBJ1-1	.	TRBV6-5	.	TGTGCCAGCAGTTACACTTACGGGGACACTGAAGCTTTCTTT	CASSYTYGDTEAFF
TRBJ2-3	.	TRBV3-1/TRBV3-2	once	TGTGCCAGCAGCCTCGACTCCTACACAGATACGCAGTATTTT	CASSLDSYTDTQYF
TRBJ1-2	.	TRBV19	.	TGTGCCAGTAGCCGGGACACAGCTAACTATGGCTACACCTTC	CASSRDTANYGYTF
TRBJ2-3	.	TRBV7-3	.	TGTGCCAGCAGCGCTCTAGGAACAGATACGCAGTATTTT	CASSALGTDTQYF
TRBJ1-2	.	TRBV4-1	.	TGCGCCAGCAGCCAAGATAAAGGGAACTCGGGCTACACCTTC	CASSQDKGNSGYTF
TRBJ1-2	.	TRBV13	.	TGTGCCAGCAGCCCGGGGACCCTGGGAAACTATGGCTACACCTTC	CASSPGTLGNYGYTF
TRBJ1-5	TRBD1	TRBV19	.	TGTGCCAGTAGTTTGACAGGGCACGCAAATCAGCCCCAGCATTTT	CASSLTGHANQPQHF
TRBJ2-5	.	TRBV5-4	.	TGTGCCAGCAGCCCCCCGGGGGCTGGAGAGACCCAGTACTTC	CASSPPGAGETQYF
TRBJ2-3	TRBD1	TRBV15	.	TGTGCCACCAGCAGACAGGGGGTTCCCACAGATACGCAGTATTTT	CATSRQGVPTDTQYF
TRBJ1-3	.	TRBV18	.	TGTGCCAGCTCACCGACAGGAGGGCGCTCTGGAAACACCATATATTTT	CASSPTGGRSGNTIYF
TRBJ2-2	TRBD1	TRBV6-6	.	TGTGCCAGCGGGGCACAGGGGGAGGCCGGGGAGCTGTTTTTT	CASGAQGEAGELFF
TRBJ1-1	.	TRBV28	.	TGTGCCAGCAGTTTGATGGGTATGAACACTGAAGCTTTCTTT	CASSLMGMNTEAFF
TRBJ1-2	.	TRBV20-1	few	TGCAGTGCTAGTAGGGCCAGGGGTGATTCGGGCTACACCTTC	CSASRARGDSGYTF
TRBJ1-6	.	TRBV7-2	.	TGTGCCAGCAGCCCCCGCTCGGGCTCTGGGTCACCCCTCCACTTT	CASSPRSGSGSPLHF
TRBJ1-2	.	TRBV2	once	TGTGCCAGCGCCAGCCAGATCGAGATTAACTATGGCTACACCTTC	CASASQIEINYGYTF
TRBJ2-5	.	TRBV4-3	.	TGCGCCAGCAGCCAAGATCCAGCCAGCTCTGAGACCCAGTACTTC	CASSQDPASSETQYF
TRBJ1-2	.	TRBV7-8	.	TGTGCCAGCAGTCTTCTTGACTGGGGAAACTATGGCTACACCTTC	CASSLLDWGNYGYTF
TRBJ2-1	.	TRBV3-1/TRBV3-2	.	TGTGCCAGCAGCCAAGTCGGGGCTTATGAGCAGTTCTTC	CASSQVGAYEQFF